Below, 21 T cell receptor beta chains from the same sample are listed, as sequenced in a study of shared clonotypes between healthy human individuals. TCRdb's copy holds only in-frame clones and misses some; the assay was immunoSEQ multiplex PCR. This sample yields about 2 million clones, of which about 95% are seen a single time; 0.9% to 1.3% belongs to the top ten. CD45RO-negative cells were positively selected for CCR7, leaving out terminally differentiated effector memory CD45RA+ cells. Sequenced material: naive CD8+ T cells sorted from blood. These receptors were taken from a man aged 18-30 years in good health.

The chain couples TRBV4-3 to TRBJ2-5, with a tentative D call TRBD2 (6 bases). Trimming cost V 4 bases and J 4 bases, with 16 bases left between them. The germline gives CDR1 LGHNA, CDR2 YSLEER. The CDR3 spans 15 residues. CDR3 loop: CASSPLYDSGETQYF. CDR3 coding DNA: TGCGCCAGCAGCCCCCTTTACGATAGCGGAGAGACCCAGTACTTC.

Notes on this clone: Other DNA sequences in the same sample also yield this CDR3. This chain connects TRBV6-5 to TRBJ2-7; D tentatively fits TRBD1 or TRBD2 (5 bases each). V lost 4 bases and J lost 3, with 10 bases in between. The V gene's germline CDR1 is MNHEY and CDR2 SVGAGI. The CDR3 runs 13 residues. CDR3 region: CASSSGTNYEQYF. CDR3 bases: TGTGCCAGCAGTTCCGGGACGAACTACGAGCAGTACTTC.

In the case of this clone: The junction departs from the called germline gene at one end, perhaps through a read error. The chain carries TRBV7-7 and TRBJ2-7; D gene unclear. This CDR3 has 11 amino acids. Germline V lookup: CDR1 SSHAT, CDR2 FNYEAQ (reference sequence). The CDR3 DNA reads as TGTGCTAGCAGCTTAGTTTGGGAGCAGTACTTC. Translating it yields CASSLVWEQYF.

As regards this clone: Additional DNA sequences in this sample encode the identical CDR3. The chain employs TRBV6-1 and TRBJ2-7; D is unresolved. The germline V and J ends were trimmed by 2 bases and 0 bases, with 8 bases remaining between them. The CDR3 has 14 amino acids. Germline-derived CDR1 and CDR2 are MNHNS and SASEGT. The chain's CDR3 is CASSELGNSYEQYF. The CDR3 region has the DNA TGTGCCAGCAGTGAACTAGGGAACTCCTACGAGCAGTACTTC.

A remark on this clone: This sample includes further DNA sequences coding for the same CDR3. The genes are TRBV2 and TRBJ2-1; tentatively, D is TRBD1 (5 bases). This CDR3 has 13 residues. Trimming cost V 4 bases and J 4 bases, with 8 bases left between them. CDR1 and CDR2 from the germline V gene are SNHLY and FYNNEI. The CDR3 DNA reads as TGTGCCAGCAGTGGAGACAGTTACAATGAGCAGTTCTTC. Residues: CASSGDSYNEQFF.

The chain links TRBV27 to TRBJ1-4; 8 bases line up with TRBD1. Germline-derived CDR1 and CDR2 are MNHEY and SMNVEV (reference sequence). After removal of 6 bases from V and 7 bases from J, the junction contained 7 bases not matched to a gene. The CDR3 is made up of 14 amino acids. CDR3 loop: CASRTTGGVEKLFF. The CDR3 nucleotides read TGTGCCAGCAGAACAACAGGGGGAGTTGAAAAACTGTTTTTT.

A remark on this clone: This specimen includes other DNA sequences encoding the same CDR3. V gene TRBV10-3 combines with J gene TRBJ2-7; D ambiguous. The CDR3 is made up of 13 amino acids. V lost 4 bases to trimming and J lost 0 bases, with 7 bases between them. From germline, CDR1 is ENHRY and CDR2 SYGVKD. DNA of the CDR3: TGTGCCATCAGTGGAGATAGCTCCTACGAGCAGTACTTC. Its protein is CAISGDSSYEQYF.

The J gene is TRBJ2-1, the V gene TRBV18, with D possibly matching TRBD2 (6 bases). Germline V lookup: CDR1 KGHSH, CDR2 LQKENI. There are 14 residues in the CDR3. The V and J ends lost 0 bases and 3 bases respectively, with 6 bases between them. This CDR3 is CASSPPGGYNEQFF. The CDR3 nucleotides read TGTGCCAGCTCACCACCCGGGGGCTACAATGAGCAGTTCTTC.

In DNA form, the CDR3 reads TGTGCCAGTAGTCAACACCCTCCGGGGGGGACTGAAGCTTTCTTT. It specifies CASSQHPPGGTEAFF. J is TRBJ1-1 and V is TRBV19, with TRBD1 as a possible D gene (5 bases). The CDR3 loop spans 15 amino acids. Germline CDR1 and CDR2: LNHDA and SQIVND (reference sequence). Trimming cost V 5 bases and J 5 bases, with 18 bases left between them.

This CDR3 is CASSPDPGLAGDNEQFF. The DNA for the CDR3 is TGTGCCAGCAGCCCTGACCCGGGACTAGCGGGAGACAATGAGCAGTTCTTC. The chain recombines TRBV13 with TRBJ2-1; 14 bases agree with TRBD2. CDR3 length: 17 residues. Germline CDR1 is PRHDT and CDR2 is FYEKMQ (reference sequence). The trim removed 5 bases at V and 5 bases at J, leaving 8 bases unmatched.

The chain recombines TRBV27 with TRBJ2-5; 7 bases are a match to TRBD2. Germline loops: CDR1 MNHEY, CDR2 SMNVEV (reference sequence). CDR3 length: 15 residues. V lost 2 bases and J lost 3; bases outside the gene matches: 6. CDR3 sequence reads: CASSLAGDWEETQYF. For the CDR3, the DNA is TGTGCCAGCAGTTTAGCGGGAGACTGGGAAGAGACCCAGTACTTC.

This sequence joins TRBV9 and TRBJ1-5, with D hard to call. CDR1 and CDR2 from the germline V gene are SGDLS and YYNGEE. Trimming took 3 bases from V and 0 from J, leaving 10 bases between them. The length of the CDR3 is 15 residues. In DNA, the CDR3 is TGTGCCAGCAGCGCCTACGGAGGTAGCAATCAGCCCCAGCATTTT. Its translation is CASSAYGGSNQPQHF.

The chain links TRBV9 to TRBJ2-7; D not resolved. Germline CDR1 reads SGDLS; CDR2 reads YYNGEE. V was cut by 0 bases and J by 2 bases, with 9 bases left in between. This CDR3 has 14 amino acids. CDR3 nucleotides: TGTGCCAGCAGCGTAGGGATAGGAACCTACGAGCAGTACTTC. This encodes CASSVGIGTYEQYF.

CDR3 nucleotide sequence: TGTGCCTGGAGTGGCGGGCCGGGGCCAGCCTACGAGCAGTACTTC. Translating gives CAWSGGPGPAYEQYF. V gene TRBV30 combines with J gene TRBJ2-7; D possibly matches TRBD1 or TRBD2 (5 bases each). This CDR3 spans 15 amino acids. Germline-derived CDR1 and CDR2 are GTSNPN and SVGIG (reference sequence). Trimming took 1 base from V and 2 from J, leaving 15 bases between them.

The V call is TRBV10-3, the J call TRBJ2-2; tentatively, D is TRBD1 (6 bases). In germline, CDR1 is ENHRY, CDR2 SYGVKD. V lost 10 bases to trimming and J lost 2 bases, with 17 bases between them. The CDR3 sequence is 15 residues long. The CDR3 sequence is CATHPGEVNTGELFF. For the CDR3, the DNA is TGTGCCACCCACCCAGGGGAAGTCAACACCGGGGAGCTGTTTTTT.

This clone was detected only a few times. V and J are TRBV6-6 and TRBJ1-6, with D possibly matching TRBD1 (5 bases). This CDR3 contains 15 residues. Germline V gene lookup returns CDR1 MNHNY and CDR2 SVGAGI (reference sequence). The germline V and J ends were trimmed by 4 bases and 11 bases, with 18 bases remaining between them. As DNA, the CDR3 is TGTGCCAGCAGTTTCCCCGAGGGACCCCAGGCACCCCTCCACTTT. It specifies CASSFPEGPQAPLHF.

CDR3 protein: CASSLWVSWGQGTGELFF. CDR3 in DNA: TGTGCCAGCAGTTTATGGGTCTCGTGGGGGCAGGGGACCGGGGAGCTGTTTTTT. The chain combines TRBV27 with TRBJ2-2, with a possible D match to TRBD1 (6 bases). The germline V and J ends were trimmed by 1 base and 5 bases, with 20 bases remaining between them. Germline CDR1 MNHEY, CDR2 SMNVEV (reference sequence). The CDR3 is 18 residues long.

This sequence joins TRBV27 and TRBJ2-4; 12 bases align to TRBD1. This CDR3 contains 13 residues. Trimming took 5 bases from V and 12 from J; bases not matched to a gene: 5. Germline CDR1 is MNHEY and CDR2 is SMNVEV (reference sequence). The CDR3 reads CASSLGQGAGQYF. The CDR3 DNA sequence: TGTGCCAGCAGTCTGGGACAGGGGGCGGGTCAGTACTTC.

The chain links TRBV30 to TRBJ2-7; 10 bases agree with TRBD2. The V segment lost 2 bases and the J segment 6 bases; nucleotides outside the gene matches: 10. Germline loops: CDR1 GTSNPN, CDR2 SVGIG (reference sequence). The length of the CDR3 is 15 residues. The CDR3 region has the DNA TGTGCCTGGAGTATCAGGAGCGGGGGGGTATCCGAGCAGTACTTC. It specifies CAWSIRSGGVSEQYF.

CDR3 loop: CASTSQGQNIQYF. For the CDR3, the DNA is TGTGCCAGCACCTCACAGGGGCAAAACATTCAGTACTTC. The gene calls are TRBV6-5 and TRBJ2-4, with 7 bases fitting TRBD1. The CDR3 is 13 residues long. The V segment lost 7 bases and the J segment 5 bases; nucleotides outside the gene matches: 5. CDR1 is MNHEY and CDR2 is SVGAGI in the germline V gene.

The chain links TRBV4-1 to TRBJ1-1, with 9 bases aligning to TRBD1. This CDR3 region has 16 residues. With 8 bases clipped from V and 0 bases from J, the junction kept 10 bases outside the gene matches. Looked up from germline, CDR1 is MGHRA and CDR2 is YSYEKL. This CDR3 is CASSFGQGFLNTEAFF. CDR3 DNA sequence: TGCGCCAGCTCCTTCGGACAGGGGTTTTTGAACACTGAAGCTTTCTTT.